Sequencing of this TCR beta chain was carried out in a study of shared clonotypes between healthy human individuals. Regarding the study as a whole: Specimens sampled were limited to blood, with tissue repertoires likely differing.

Here immunoSEQ multiplex PCR was the method, and the copy in TCRdb shows in-frame clones only, minus some. The sample lists about 490,000 clones; 79% were seen once. Worth noting for this clone: Its antigen is still unknown.

Donors, healthy HIV-negative adults, lacked recent acute infections or vaccinations. V trimming: 4 bases; J trimming: 3 bases; junction bases outside the gene matches: 8. Germline loops: CDR1 SQVTM, CDR2 ANQGSEA. The CDR3 totals 14 residues. The specimen sequenced was PBMCs. This receptor was identified in a woman aged 40 to 55 in good health. Some clones in this sample may be carry-over from other donors' samples. The gene calls are TRBV29-1 and TRBJ2-7, with 8 bases fitting TRBD2. The CDR3 reads CSVARPRGGYEQYF. CDR3 coding DNA: TGCAGCGTTGCCCGGCCCCGGGGGGGCTACGAGCAGTACTTC.